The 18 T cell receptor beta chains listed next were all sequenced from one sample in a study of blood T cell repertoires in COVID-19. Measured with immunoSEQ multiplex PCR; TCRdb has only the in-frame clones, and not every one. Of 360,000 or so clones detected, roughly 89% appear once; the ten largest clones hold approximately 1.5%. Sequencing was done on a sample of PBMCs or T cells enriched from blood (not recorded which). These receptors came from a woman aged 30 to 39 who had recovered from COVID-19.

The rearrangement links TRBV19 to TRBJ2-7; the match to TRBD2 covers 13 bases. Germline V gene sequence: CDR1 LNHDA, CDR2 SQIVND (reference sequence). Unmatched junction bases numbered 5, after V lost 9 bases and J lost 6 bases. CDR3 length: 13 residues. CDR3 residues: CASGLAGVGEQYF. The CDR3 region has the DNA TGTGCCAGCGGACTAGCGGGAGTAGGCGAGCAGTACTTC.

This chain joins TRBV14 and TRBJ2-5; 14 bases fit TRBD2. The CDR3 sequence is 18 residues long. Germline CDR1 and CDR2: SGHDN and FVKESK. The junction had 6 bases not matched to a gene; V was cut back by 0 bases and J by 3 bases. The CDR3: CASSQDSGLAGGKETQYF. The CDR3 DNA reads TGTGCCAGCAGCCAAGACTCCGGACTAGCGGGGGGAAAAGAGACCCAGTACTTC.

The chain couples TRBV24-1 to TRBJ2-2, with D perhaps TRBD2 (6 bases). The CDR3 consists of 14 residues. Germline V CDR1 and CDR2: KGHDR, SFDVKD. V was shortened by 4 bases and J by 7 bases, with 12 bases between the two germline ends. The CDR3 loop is CATSERLAFGELFF. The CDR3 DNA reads TGTGCCACCAGTGAGCGGCTAGCGTTCGGGGAGCTGTTTTTT.

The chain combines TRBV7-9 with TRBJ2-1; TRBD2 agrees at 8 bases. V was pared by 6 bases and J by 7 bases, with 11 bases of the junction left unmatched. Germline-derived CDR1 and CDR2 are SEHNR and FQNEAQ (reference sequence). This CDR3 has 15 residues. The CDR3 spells CASSTPGTRSNEQFF. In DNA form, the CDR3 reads TGTGCCAGCAGTACTCCCGGGACTAGGAGTAATGAGCAGTTCTTC.

The CDR3 region is CASSSTGQGGEKLFF. DNA for the CDR3: TGTGCCAGCAGCTCGACGGGACAGGGAGGTGAAAAACTGTTTTTT. The chain combines TRBV5-6 with TRBJ1-4; 9 nucleotides match TRBD1. The germline CDR1 and CDR2 sequences are SGHDT and YYEEEE. This CDR3 comprises 15 residues. The J segment lost 7 bases and the V segment lost 3 bases, leaving 7 bases of the junction unmatched.

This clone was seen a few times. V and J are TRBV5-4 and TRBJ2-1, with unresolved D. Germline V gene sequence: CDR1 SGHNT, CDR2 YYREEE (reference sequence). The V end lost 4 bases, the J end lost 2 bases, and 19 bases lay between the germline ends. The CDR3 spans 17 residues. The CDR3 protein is CASSPPISQTTYNEQFF. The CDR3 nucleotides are TGTGCCAGCAGCCCCCCGATAAGCCAGACAACCTACAATGAGCAGTTCTTC.

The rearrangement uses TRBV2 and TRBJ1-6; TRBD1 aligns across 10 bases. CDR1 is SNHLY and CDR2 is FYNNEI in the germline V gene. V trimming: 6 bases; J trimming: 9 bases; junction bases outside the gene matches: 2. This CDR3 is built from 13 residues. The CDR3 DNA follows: TGTGCCAGCAGAGGGACAGGGGCTTCACCCCTCCACTTT. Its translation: CASRGTGASPLHF. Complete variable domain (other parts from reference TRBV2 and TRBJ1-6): EPEVTQTPSHQVTQMGQEVILRCVPISNHLYFYWYRQILGQKVEFLVSFYNNEISEKSEIFDDQFSVERPDGSNFTLKIRSTKLEDSAMYFCASRGTGASPLHFGNGTRLTVT.

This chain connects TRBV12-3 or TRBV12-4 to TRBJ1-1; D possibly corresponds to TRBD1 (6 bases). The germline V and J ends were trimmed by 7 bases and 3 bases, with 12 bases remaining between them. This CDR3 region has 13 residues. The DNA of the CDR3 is TGTGCCAGCAAGAAGGGGGTTGACACTGAAGCTTTCTTT. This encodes CASKKGVDTEAFF.

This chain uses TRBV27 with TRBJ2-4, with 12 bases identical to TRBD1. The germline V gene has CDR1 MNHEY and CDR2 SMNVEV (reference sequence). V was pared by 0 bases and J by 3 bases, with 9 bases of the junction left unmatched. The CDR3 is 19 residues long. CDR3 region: CASSLSWGGTGGNKNIQYF. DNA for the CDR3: TGTGCCAGCAGTTTATCCTGGGGTGGGACAGGGGGCAACAAAAACATTCAGTACTTC.

CDR3 nucleotides: TGTGCCAGCAGCTTGGCCGGGACTAGCACGGGCGGGGAGACCCAGTACTTC. This encodes CASSLAGTSTGGETQYF. The rearrangement uses TRBV5-6 and TRBJ2-5; 9 positions match TRBD2. V lost 0 bases to trimming and J lost 5 bases; unmatched junction nucleotides: 11. Per germline, CDR1 SGHDT and CDR2 YYEEEE. CDR3 length equals 17 residues.

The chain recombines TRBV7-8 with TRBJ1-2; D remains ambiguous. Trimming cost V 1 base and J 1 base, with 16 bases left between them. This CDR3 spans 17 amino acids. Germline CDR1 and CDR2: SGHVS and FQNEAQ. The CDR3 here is CASSLVTFGLLNYGYTF. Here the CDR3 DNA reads TGTGCCAGCAGCTTAGTTACATTTGGACTGCTTAACTATGGCTACACCTTC.

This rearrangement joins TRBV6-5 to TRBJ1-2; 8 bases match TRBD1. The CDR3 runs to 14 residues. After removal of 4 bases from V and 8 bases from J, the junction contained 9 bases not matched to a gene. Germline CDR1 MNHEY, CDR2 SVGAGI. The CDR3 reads CASSLQGVASGYTF. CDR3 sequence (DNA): TGTGCCAGCAGTTTACAGGGGGTAGCTTCCGGCTACACCTTC.

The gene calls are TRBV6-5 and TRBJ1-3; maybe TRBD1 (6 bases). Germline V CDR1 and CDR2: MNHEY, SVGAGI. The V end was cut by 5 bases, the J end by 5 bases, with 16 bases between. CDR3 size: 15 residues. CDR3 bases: TGTGCCAGCAGTCCCTCGGGACACCATAGAAACACCATATATTTT. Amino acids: CASSPSGHHRNTIYF.

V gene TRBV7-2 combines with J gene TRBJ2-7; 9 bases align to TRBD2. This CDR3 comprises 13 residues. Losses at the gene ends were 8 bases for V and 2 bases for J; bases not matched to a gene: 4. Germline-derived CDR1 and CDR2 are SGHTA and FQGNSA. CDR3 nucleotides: TGTGCCAGCCAGCGGGAGGTAACCTACGAGCAGTACTTC. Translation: CASQREVTYEQYF.

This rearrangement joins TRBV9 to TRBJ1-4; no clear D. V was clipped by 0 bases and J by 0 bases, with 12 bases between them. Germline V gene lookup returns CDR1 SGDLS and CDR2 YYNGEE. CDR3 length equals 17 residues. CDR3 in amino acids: CASSVGPKTATNEKLFF. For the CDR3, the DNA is TGTGCCAGCAGCGTAGGCCCAAAGACTGCAACTAATGAAAAACTGTTTTTT.

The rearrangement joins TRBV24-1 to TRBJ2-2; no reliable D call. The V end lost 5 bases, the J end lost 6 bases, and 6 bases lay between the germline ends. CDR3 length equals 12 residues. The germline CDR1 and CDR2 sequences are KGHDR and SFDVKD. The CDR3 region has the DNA TGTGCCACCAGTGCCCGTGCCGGGGAGCTGTTTTTT. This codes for CATSARAGELFF.

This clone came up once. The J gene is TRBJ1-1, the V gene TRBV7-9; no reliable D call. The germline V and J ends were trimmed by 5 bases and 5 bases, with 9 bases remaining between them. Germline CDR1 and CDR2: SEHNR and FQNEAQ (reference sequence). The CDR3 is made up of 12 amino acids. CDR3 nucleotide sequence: TGTGCCAGCAGCCCCGTCGAGACTGAAGCTTTCTTT. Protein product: CASSPVETEAFF.

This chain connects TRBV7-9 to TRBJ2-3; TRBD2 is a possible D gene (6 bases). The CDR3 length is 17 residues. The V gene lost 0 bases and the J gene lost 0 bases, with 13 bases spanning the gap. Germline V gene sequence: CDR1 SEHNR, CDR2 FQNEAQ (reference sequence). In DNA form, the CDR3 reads TGTGCCAGCAGCTTAGCCGATGATAGCGGTAGCACAGATACGCAGTATTTT. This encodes CASSLADDSGSTDTQYF.